This T cell receptor (beta chain) was sequenced in a study of blood T cell repertoires in COVID-19. The assay was immunoSEQ multiplex PCR, and TCRdb's table has in-frame clones only and misses some. The profile shows about 500,000 clones, about 85% of them singletons. The germline gives CDR1 LNHDA, CDR2 SQIVND (reference sequence). Germline trimming cut 5 bases from V and 5 bases from J; bases unmatched to any gene: 8. CDR3 size: 15 residues. V gene TRBV19 combines with J gene TRBJ1-5, with 8 bases identical to TRBD1. This receptor was identified in a young woman who had recovered from COVID-19. Sequenced sample: PBMCs or T cells enriched from blood (not recorded which). CDR3: CASSSLGQGDQPQHF. In nucleotides, the CDR3 is TGTGCCAGTAGTTCCCTAGGACAGGGAGATCAGCCCCAGCATTTT.